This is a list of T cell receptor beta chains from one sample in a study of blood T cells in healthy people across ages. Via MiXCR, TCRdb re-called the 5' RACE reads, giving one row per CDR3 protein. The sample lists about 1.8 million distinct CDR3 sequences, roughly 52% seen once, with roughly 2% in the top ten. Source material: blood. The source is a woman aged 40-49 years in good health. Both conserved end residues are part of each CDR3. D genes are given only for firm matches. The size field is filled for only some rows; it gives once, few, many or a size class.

CASTGLPGTDTQYF TGTGCCAGCACGGGACTACCTGGCACAGATACGCAGTATTTT TRBD2 TRBJ2-3 TRBV6-2/TRBV6-3 -
CASRQDSSTNTQYF TGTGCCAGCAGACAGGACTCTAGCACAAATACGCAGTATTTT - TRBJ2-3 TRBV6-2/TRBV6-3 -
CAGSQACRTVTSYEQYF TGCGCCGGCAGCCAAGCCTGCCGGACTGTTACATCCTACGAGCAGTACTTC - TRBJ2-7 TRBV4-3 -
CASSIPSGGRYEQYF TGTGCCAGCAGTATCCCTAGCGGGGGAAGGTACGAGCAGTACTTC TRBD2 TRBJ2-7 TRBV27 -
CASGLDRGPANYGYTF TGTGCTAGTGGTCTGGACAGGGGGCCCGCGAACTATGGCTACACCTTC TRBD1 TRBJ1-2 TRBV12-5 -
CASSLDRSSRRGYTF TGTGCCAGCAGCTTAGATAGGTCCAGTCGCAGGGGCTACACCTTC - TRBJ1-2 TRBV5-8 -
CASSYLAGEQYF TGTGCCAGCAGTTACTTAGCCGGGGAGCAGTACTTC - TRBJ2-4 TRBV6-2/TRBV6-3 few
CASSSPATQETQYF TGTGCCAGCAGCTCCCCCGCAACCCAAGAGACCCAGTACTTC - TRBJ2-5 TRBV5-6 -
CASSQTGGSEQYF TGTGCCAGCAGCCAAACAGGAGGATCCGAGCAGTACTTC - TRBJ2-7 TRBV14 few
CASRKDLGNEQFF TGTGCCAGCCGGAAGGATCTCGGCAATGAGCAGTTCTTC - TRBJ2-1 TRBV27 -
CASSPHLSGVSKDNEQFF TGTGCCAGCAGCCCACACCTCAGCGGGGTCAGCAAGGATAATGAGCAGTTCTTC TRBD2 TRBJ2-1 TRBV9 many
CATSDQTGVYGYTF TGTGCCACCAGTGACCAGACAGGGGTCTATGGCTACACCTTC TRBD1 TRBJ1-2 TRBV24-1 -
CSPRGENHGYTF TGCAGCCCGAGAGGGGAGAACCACGGCTACACCTTC - TRBJ1-2 TRBV20-1 -
CASSSTTNYGYTF TGTGCCAGCAGCTCGACAACTAACTATGGCTACACCTTC - TRBJ1-2 TRBV2 many
CATDEAGLATQYF TGTGCCACCGACGAGGCGGGGTTGGCGACCCAGTACTTC - TRBJ2-5 TRBV28 -
CASRNGLLRGNEQFF TGCGCCAGCAGAAATGGCCTTCTCAGGGGAAATGAGCAGTTCTTC - TRBJ2-1 TRBV5-1 -
CASSYARNYEQYF TGTGCCAGCAGTTACGCAAGGAACTACGAGCAGTACTTC - TRBJ2-7 TRBV6-2/TRBV6-3 -
CASSHTGTQERGEQYF TGCGCCAGCAGCCACACCGGGACACAGGAAAGGGGCGAGCAGTACTTC - TRBJ2-7 TRBV5-1 -
CASRPEQETQFF TGTGCCAGCAGACCGGAGCAAGAGACCCAGTTCTTC - TRBJ2-1 TRBV11-1 once
CASSLTLVGANVLTF TGCGCCAGCAGCTTGACGCTTGTCGGGGCCAACGTCCTGACTTTC - TRBJ2-6 TRBV5-1 -
CASSLNEELFF TGTGCCAGCTCGCTTAATGAAGAACTGTTTTTT - TRBJ1-4 TRBV18 -
CASSESPGRGNEQFF TGCGCCAGCAGTGAGTCGCCGGGGAGGGGAAATGAGCAGTTCTTC TRBD2 TRBJ2-1 TRBV10-1 -
CSARIRSSSYNEQFF TGCAGTGCTAGAATCCGATCGAGCTCCTACAATGAGCAGTTCTTC - TRBJ2-1 TRBV20-1 -
CSAHLGEQYF TGCAGTGCTCACTTAGGCGAGCAGTACTTC - TRBJ2-7 TRBV20-1 -
CATSDQTLAGARNEQFF TGTGCCACCAGTGATCAAACCCTAGCGGGGGCTCGCAATGAGCAGTTCTTC TRBD2 TRBJ2-1 TRBV24-1 -
CASSYTGTGELFF TGTGCCAGCAGTTATACAGGGACCGGGGAGCTGTTTTTT - TRBJ2-2 TRBV28 -
CASSLGLTESTDTQYF TGTGCCAGCAGCTTAGGCCTGACAGAGAGCACAGATACGCAGTATTTT - TRBJ2-3 TRBV13 -
CSARDGRSGYTF TGCAGTGCTAGAGATGGCAGGTCTGGCTACACCTTC - TRBJ1-2 TRBV20-1 -
CASSQDTFGRDRDGYTF TGTGCCAGCAGCCAAGATACCTTTGGGAGGGACAGGGATGGCTACACCTTC TRBD1 TRBJ1-2 TRBV4-2 -
CSARGTLTSPLHF TGCAGTGCTAGGGGGACACTCACTTCACCCCTCCACTTT - TRBJ1-6 TRBV20-1 few
CASSPPAGTSGDTQYF TGCGCCAGCAGCCCGCCCGCCGGGACTAGCGGAGATACGCAGTATTTT TRBD2 TRBJ2-3 TRBV5-1 -
CSANPGQLTYEQYF TGCAGTGCTAACCCGGGACAACTCACCTACGAGCAGTACTTC - TRBJ2-7 TRBV20-1 few
CSVKTHWGSSPLHF TGCAGTGTCAAAACCCACTGGGGGAGTTCACCCCTCCACTTT - TRBJ1-6 TRBV20-1 few
CAISESWASEEKETQYF TGTGCCATCAGTGAGTCGTGGGCTAGCGAGGAAAAAGAGACCCAGTACTTC - TRBJ2-5 TRBV10-3 -
CASSSHYNTYEQYF TGTGCCAGCAGCTCCCATTACAATACCTACGAGCAGTACTTC - TRBJ2-7 TRBV11-2 -
CASSSSGESYNEQFF TGTGCCAGCAGTAGTAGCGGGGAATCCTACAATGAGCAGTTCTTC TRBD2 TRBJ2-1 TRBV2 -
CASSLARRGAAVYEQYF TGTGCCAGCAGCTTAGCGCGTCGGGGGGCCGCTGTATACGAGCAGTACTTC - TRBJ2-7 TRBV7-2 few
CASSLELTVQFF TGCGCCAGCAGCTTGGAACTGACTGTGCAGTTCTTC - TRBJ2-1 TRBV5-1 -
CASSDVNYGQYF TGTGCCAGCAGTGACGTTAACTACGGGCAGTACTTC - TRBJ2-5 TRBV13 -
CAISEYYTGLGQPQHF TGTGCCATCAGTGAGTACTATACAGGGTTGGGTCAGCCCCAGCATTTT - TRBJ1-5 TRBV10-3 -
CASSPQLESRGSYGYTF TGTGCCAGCAGCCCCCAACTCGAGTCTAGGGGGTCCTATGGCTACACCTTC - TRBJ1-2 TRBV7-6 -
CASSQVQNNEQFF TGTGCCAGCAGCCAAGTACAGAACAATGAGCAGTTCTTC - TRBJ2-1 TRBV4-2 -
CASSSGTNTDTQYF TGTGCCAGCAGTTCCGGGACTAACACAGATACGCAGTATTTT TRBD2 TRBJ2-3 TRBV12-3/TRBV12-4 few
CASSPGALGHEQYF TGTGCCAGCAGCCCCGGAGCCCTGGGCCACGAGCAGTACTTC - TRBJ2-7 TRBV5-5 -
CASSPTRTGGYTEAFF TGTGCCAGCAGCCCCACCCGGACAGGGGGCTACACTGAAGCTTTCTTT TRBD1 TRBJ1-1 TRBV3-1 -
CSARISGNSPPHF TGCAGTGCTAGAATTTCCGGGAATTCACCCCCCCACTTT - TRBJ1-6 TRBV20-1 -
CASSFEGTGPTATNEKLFF TGTGCCAGCAGCTTTGAAGGGACAGGGCCTACTGCAACTAATGAAAAACTGTTTTTT TRBD1 TRBJ1-4 TRBV7-9 -
CASSLARQGGTDTQYF TGTGCCAGCAGTTTAGCAAGACAGGGGGGCACAGATACGCAGTATTTT TRBD1 TRBJ2-3 TRBV27 -
CSHGGVGIGKDTQYF TGCAGCCACGGCGGGGTAGGAATTGGTAAAGATACGCAGTATTTT - TRBJ2-3 TRBV20-1 -
CASSVQGALNEQFF TGTGCCAGCAGCGTCCAGGGGGCTTTAAATGAGCAGTTCTTC TRBD1 TRBJ2-1 TRBV13 -